This entry lists 16 T cell receptor beta chains sequenced from one sample in a study of cytomegalovirus exposure and HLA in healthy donors. Primers included in the PCR were 60 Vbeta and 13 Jbeta primers. Assay used: immunoSEQ multiplex PCR; TCRdb lists only in-frame clones, some missing. The sample carries under 200,000 clones, more than 65% recorded once. Sequencing was performed on PBMCs. The receptors stem from a man in his fifties or sixties in good health and CMV-seropositive.

The chain employs TRBV2 and TRBJ2-5; possibly TRBD1 for D (6 bases). The CDR3 runs 13 residues. Germline assignment: CDR1 SNHLY and CDR2 FYNNEI. V was cut by 5 bases and J by 5 bases, with 12 bases left in between. Written as DNA, the CDR3 is TGTGCCAGCAGTCCCAGGGGTCGGGAGACCCAGTACTTC. Protein product: CASSPRGRETQYF.

The chain has TRBV2 and TRBJ2-5; a possible D gene is TRBD2 (6 bases). Germline V lookup: CDR1 SNHLY, CDR2 FYNNEI. This CDR3 region has 16 residues. The V end lost 4 bases, the J end lost 3 bases, and 18 bases lay between the germline ends. DNA of the CDR3: TGTGCCAGCAGTGCCTTGAGGAGGGGATGGGAAGAGACCCAGTACTTC. Its translation is CASSALRRGWEETQYF. The full variable domain, in which reference TRBV2 and TRBJ2-5 provide the parts outside the CDR3, is EPEVTQTPSHQVTQMGQEVILRCVPISNHLYFYWYRQILGQKVEFLVSFYNNEISEKSEIFDDQFSVERPDGSNFTLKIRSTKLEDSAMYFCASSALRRGWEETQYFGPGTRLLVL.

J is TRBJ2-7 and V is TRBV25-1; 7 nucleotides line up with TRBD2. Germline loops: CDR1 MGHDK, CDR2 SYGVNS. The junction had 4 bases not matched to a gene; V was cut back by 8 bases and J by 6 bases. The CDR3 covers 11 residues. CDR3 DNA sequence: TGTGCCAGCGGACTAGGAGGCGAGCAGTACGTC. Translating it yields CASGLGGEQYV.

The chain joins TRBV27 to TRBJ1-1; 7 bases map to TRBD1. The CDR3 is made up of 15 amino acids. The ends lost 5 bases at V and 0 bases at J; junction bases unmatched: 6. Germline-derived CDR1 and CDR2 are MNHEY and SMNVEV (reference sequence). This CDR3 reads CASSARTGMNTEAFF. In DNA, the CDR3 is TGTGCCAGCAGTGCCAGGACAGGTATGAACACTGAAGCTTTCTTT.

The J gene is TRBJ2-3, the V gene TRBV5-4, with D tentatively TRBD1 (6 bases). Trimming took off 4 bases at V and 1 base at J, with 19 bases between the two ends. The CDR3 has 17 amino acids. Germline lookup yields CDR1 SGHNT and CDR2 YYREEE (reference sequence). CDR3: CASSPSSGAWGTDTQYF. The CDR3 DNA follows: TGTGCCAGCAGCCCTTCCTCAGGGGCGTGGGGCACAGATACGCAGTATTTT.

The chain employs TRBV5-1 and TRBJ1-2; D might be TRBD1 (6 bases). The CDR3 spans 13 residues. The germline V and J ends were trimmed by 5 bases and 8 bases, with 16 bases remaining between them. Germline CDR1 and CDR2: SGHRS and YFSETQ. The CDR3 sequence: CASSKTSGVGYTF. The CDR3 DNA reads TGCGCCAGCAGTAAGACCTCAGGGGTCGGCTACACCTTC. The full variable domain, its missing parts supplied by reference TRBV5-1 and TRBJ1-2, is KAGVTQTPRYLIKTRGQQVTLSCSPISGHRSVSWYQQTPGQGLQFLFEYFSETQRNKGNFPGRFSGRQFSNSRSEMNVSTLELGDSALYLCASSKTSGVGYTFGSGTRLTVV.

As DNA, the CDR3 is TGTGCCAGCAGCAAAGAGGGGACTAGCGGAAGCCAAGAGACCCAGTACTTC. It codes for CASSKEGTSGSQETQYF. The chain recombines TRBV21-1 with TRBJ2-5; the tabulated D call, TRBD2, remains unverified against the DNA. TRBV21-1 is a pseudogene locus. This CDR3 contains 17 residues.

This clone came up a few times. The rearrangement uses TRBV11-2 and TRBJ2-7; 10 nucleotides line up with TRBD1. V trimming: 3 bases; J trimming: 4 bases; junction bases outside the gene matches: 6. The CDR3 covers 15 residues. The V gene's germline CDR1 is SGHAT and CDR2 FQNNGV. CDR3 DNA sequence: TGTGCCAGCAGCTTGGAGCCGGGACAGGGGTACGAGCAGTACTTC. This gives the protein CASSLEPGQGYEQYF.

This rearrangement joins TRBV5-1 to TRBJ1-5; the match to TRBD1 covers 8 bases. CDR3 length equals 14 residues. V shed 4 bases, J shed 8 bases, and the junction held 8 bases outside the gene matches. The V gene's germline CDR1 is SGHRS and CDR2 YFSETQ. The CDR3 nucleotides are TGCGCCAGCAGCGGAGGACAGGGAGAAGAGCCCCAGCATTTT. It yields the protein CASSGGQGEEPQHF. The full variable domain, completed using reference TRBV5-1 and TRBJ1-5, is KAGVTQTPRYLIKTRGQQVTLSCSPISGHRSVSWYQQTPGQGLQFLFEYFSETQRNKGNFPGRFSGRQFSNSRSEMNVSTLELGDSALYLCASSGGQGEEPQHFGDGTRLSIL.

The chain uses TRBV7-9 and TRBJ2-3; no reliable D call. CDR3 length equals 16 residues. Trimming took off 1 base at V and 3 bases at J, with 14 bases between the two ends. Germline V gene sequence: CDR1 SEHNR, CDR2 FQNEAQ (reference sequence). The CDR3 here is CASSLERPPETDTQYF. CDR3 sequence (DNA): TGTGCCAGCAGCTTAGAGAGGCCCCCCGAGACAGATACGCAGTATTTT.

The chain joins TRBV13 to TRBJ2-1; 8 bases map to TRBD1. CDR3 length: 16 amino acids. V was pared by 5 bases and J by 7 bases, with 13 bases of the junction left unmatched. Germline V gene sequence: CDR1 PRHDT, CDR2 FYEKMQ (reference sequence). CDR3 sequence (DNA): TGTGCCAGCAGCCCCTACACAGGGGGTGGTTTGAATGAGCAGTTCTTC. Translation gives CASSPYTGGGLNEQFF. Looking up the rest from reference TRBV13 and TRBJ2-1 gives the full variable domain: AAGVIQSPRHLIKEKRETATLKCYPIPRHDTVYWYQQGPGQDPQFLISFYEKMQSDKGSIPDRFSAQQFSDYHSELNMSSLELGDSALYFCASSPYTGGGLNEQFFGPGTRLTVL.

This chain joins TRBV15 and TRBJ1-6, with 7 bases fitting TRBD1. This CDR3 spans 13 amino acids. CDR1 and CDR2 (germline): LNHNV, YYDKDF (reference sequence). For the CDR3, the DNA is TGTGCTACCGGGACAGCGCAAAATTCACCCCTCCACTTT. Its translation: CATGTAQNSPLHF.

The V gene is TRBV10-1, the J gene TRBJ2-3; 13 nucleotides line up with TRBD2. Germline loops: CDR1 WNHNN, CDR2 SYGVQD (reference sequence). J gave up 1 base and V 6 bases, and 10 bases lay outside the gene matches. The CDR3 extends over 18 amino acids. The CDR3 nucleotides read TGCGCCAGCAGCCCCAACTCCGGGACTAGCGGGGGCACAGATACGCAGTATTTT. This encodes CASSPNSGTSGGTDTQYF.

This chain joins TRBV19 and TRBJ2-2; 10 bases fit TRBD2. J was trimmed by 4 bases and V by 6 bases; bases with no gene match: 8. The length of the CDR3 is 16 residues. CDR1 is LNHDA, CDR2 SQIVND, per germline (reference sequence). The CDR3 nucleotides read TGTGCCAGTAGCCCAGCGGGGGGGCTTCTCACCGGGGAGCTGTTTTTT. As protein: CASSPAGGLLTGELFF.

This clone was seen once. The chain employs TRBV5-1 and TRBJ2-2, with TRBD2 matching 8 bases. Germline values: CDR1 SGHRS, CDR2 YFSETQ. The CDR3 totals 15 residues. Losses at the gene ends were 4 bases for V and 4 bases for J; bases not matched to a gene: 6. Here the CDR3 reads CASSTTSGGTGELFF. The CDR3 DNA reads TGCGCCAGCAGCACAACTAGCGGAGGCACCGGGGAGCTGTTTTTT.

This clone was seen just once. This chain uses TRBV6-1 with TRBJ1-2; 7 bases are a match to TRBD1. The V gene end was trimmed by 1 base and the J gene end by 13 bases; junction bases not matched to a gene: 3. This CDR3 has 11 residues. Germline values: CDR1 MNHNS, CDR2 SASEGT. CDR3 in DNA: TGTGCCAGCAGTGAAGTGGGACAGTCCACCTTC. Protein: CASSEVGQSTF.